The T cell receptor (beta chain) described here comes from a study of cytomegalovirus exposure and HLA in healthy donors. Whole-study results and caveats: Trimming of TCR beta V- and J-genes showed a link, identified in a later analysis, to a missense DCLRE1C variant. On later analysis, the bulk of CMV-associated TCR beta chains appeared to be HLA-restricted. Follow-up analysis seemed to connect common viral pathogens with several of the most significant clusters identified.

The PCR had 60 Vbeta and 13 Jbeta primers. The repertoire was sequenced with immunoSEQ multiplex PCR; TCRdb's copy has only in-frame clones and lacks some. Of 75,000 to 90,000 clones detected, around 77% appear once; the ten largest clones hold 3.3%. On this clone: The antigen is undetermined.

CDR3 size: 14 residues. The ends lost 6 bases at V and 5 bases at J; junction bases unmatched: 3. CDR1 is SGHTA and CDR2 is FQGTGA in the germline V gene. This chain uses TRBV7-3 with TRBJ2-1; the match to TRBD2 covers 11 bases. Material: PBMCs. The TCR sequence derives from a man aged 50-60 years in good health and CMV-seronegative. The CDR3 reads CASSYSGGDNEQFF. In DNA, the CDR3 is TGTGCCAGCAGTTATAGCGGGGGGGACAATGAGCAGTTCTTC. Filled out from reference TRBV7-3 and TRBJ2-1, the complete variable domain reads GAGVSQTPSNKVTEKGKYVELRCDPISGHTALYWYRQSLGQGPEFLIYFQGTGAADDSGLPNDRFFAVRPEGSVSTLKIQRTERGDSAVYLCASSYSGGDNEQFFGPGTRLTVL.